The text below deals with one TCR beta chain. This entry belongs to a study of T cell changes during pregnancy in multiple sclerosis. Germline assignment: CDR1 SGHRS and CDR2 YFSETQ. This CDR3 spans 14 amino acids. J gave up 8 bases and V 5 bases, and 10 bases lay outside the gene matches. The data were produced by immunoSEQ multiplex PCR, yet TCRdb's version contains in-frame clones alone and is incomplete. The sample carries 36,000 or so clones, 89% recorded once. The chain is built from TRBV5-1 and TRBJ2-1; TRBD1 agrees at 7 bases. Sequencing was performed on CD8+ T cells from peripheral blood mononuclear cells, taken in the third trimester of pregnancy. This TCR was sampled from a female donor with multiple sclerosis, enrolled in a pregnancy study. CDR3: CASSLGQARDEQFF. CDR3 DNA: TGCGCCAGCAGTCTCGGACAGGCTAGGGATGAGCAGTTCTTC.